This is a list of T cell receptor beta chains from one sample in a study of T cell repertoires in cytomegalovirus infection. Each CDR3 protein gets one entry after TCRdb re-called the reads with MiXCR. Among roughly 180,000 distinct CDR3 sequences, about 20% were seen once, and the ten largest hold more than 25%. No antigen is known for these receptors. The source was CD8+ T cells from cultured PBMCs, collected from culture after CMV antigen stimulation. The receptors originated from a human donor in good health (CMV status not recorded). Some clones in this sample may be carry-over from other donors' samples. Both conserved end residues are part of each CDR3. D genes are given only for firm matches. Part of the rows lack a size; the others show once, few, many or a class for expanded clones.

j_call clone_size d_call v_call cdr3_aa cdr3_nt
TRBJ2-3 NA TRBD2 TRBV20-1 CSVRERGGSDTQYF TGCAGTGTAAGGGAGCGGGGGGGCTCAGATACGCAGTATTTT
TRBJ1-1 NA NA TRBV4-2 CASSQDGWEGRKTEAFF TGTGCCAGCAGCCAAGATGGATGGGAGGGGAGGAAGACTGAAGCTTTCTTT
TRBJ1-1 NA NA TRBV7-3 CASSSIYPEVGNTEAFF TGTGCCAGCAGCTCGATCTACCCGGAAGTTGGGAACACTGAAGCTTTCTTT
TRBJ1-5 few NA TRBV27 CASSLSGGFGFNQPQHF TGTGCCAGCAGTTTATCGGGGGGCTTTGGTTTTAATCAGCCCCAGCATTTT
TRBJ1-1 NA NA TRBV4-1 CASSQEIALSEAFF TGCGCCAGCAGCCAAGAAATTGCACTTTCTGAAGCTTTCTTT
TRBJ2-2 few NA TRBV29-1 CSMRGTVNTGELFF TGCAGCATGCGCGGGACGGTTAACACCGGGGAGCTGTTTTTT
TRBJ2-7 NA TRBD1 TRBV7-2 CASSLPRTGTDYEQYF TGTGCCAGCAGCTTACCCAGGACAGGTACCGATTACGAGCAGTACTTC
TRBJ2-6 few TRBD1 TRBV7-2 CASSVTGTGVYNGANVLTF TGTGCCAGCAGCGTAACCGGGACAGGGGTGTATAACGGGGCCAACGTCCTGACTTTC
TRBJ1-1 NA NA TRBV7-8 CASSTRQMNTEAFF TGTGCCAGCAGCACCCGACAGATGAACACTGAAGCTTTCTTT
TRBJ1-1 few NA TRBV9 CASSGGLGTEAFF TGTGCCAGCAGCGGGGGGTTAGGCACTGAAGCTTTCTTT
TRBJ2-7 few NA TRBV7-6 CASSQRDGTYEQYF TGTGCCAGCAGCCAACGGGACGGAACCTACGAGCAGTACTTC
TRBJ2-7 few TRBD1 TRBV7-8 CASNPLHRGGYEQYF TGTGCCAGCAACCCTCTACACAGGGGTGGCTACGAGCAGTACTTC
TRBJ1-4 NA NA TRBV6-1 CASSPTFHPTNEKLFF TGTGCCAGCAGTCCAACTTTCCATCCAACTAATGAAAAACTGTTTTTT
TRBJ1-1 NA NA TRBV7-6 CASSLGTAMNTEAFF TGTGCCAGCAGCTTAGGGACAGCCATGAACACTGAAGCTTTCTTT
TRBJ1-5 NA NA TRBV7-9 CASSSTDISYRGNQPQHF TGTGCCAGCAGCTCTACGGACATAAGTTATAGAGGCAATCAGCCCCAGCATTTT
TRBJ2-5 few NA TRBV7-8 CAGSSKTQYF TGTGCCGGCAGTTCGAAGACCCAGTACTTC
TRBJ2-5 many TRBD2 TRBV5-6 CASSYGLAGGKETQYF TGTGCCAGCAGTTACGGACTAGCGGGGGGTAAAGAGACCCAGTACTTC
TRBJ2-1 NA TRBD2 TRBV27 CASSLGLAGGLYNEQFF TGTGCCAGCAGTTTAGGGCTAGCGGGGGGCCTTTACAATGAGCAGTTCTTC
TRBJ1-5 few NA TRBV7-2 CASSLAPDQPQHF TGTGCCAGCAGCTTAGCGCCGGATCAGCCCCAGCATTTT
TRBJ2-2 NA TRBD1 TRBV7-9 CASSSYRGPGELFF TGTGCCAGCAGCTCTTACAGGGGGCCCGGGGAGCTGTTTTTT
TRBJ1-4 NA NA TRBV7-2 CASSLDRWTVATNEKLFF TGTGCCAGCAGCTTAGATAGGTGGACTGTGGCAACTAATGAAAAACTGTTTTTT
TRBJ2-3 few NA TRBV7-6 CASSLGRWGLDTDTQYF TGTGCCAGCAGCTTAGGTCGTTGGGGGCTGGACACAGATACGCAGTATTTT
TRBJ2-6 NA NA TRBV6-8 CASSLGSGANVLTF TGTGCCAGCAGTCTGGGCTCTGGGGCCAACGTCCTGACTTTC
TRBJ2-3 once TRBD1 TRBV27 CDSTTGTGITDTQYF TGTGACAGCACGACCGGGACAGGGATCACAGATACGCAGTATTTT
TRBJ1-2 NA NA TRBV27 CASSFSGYGYTF TGTGCCAGCAGTTTTTCCGGGTATGGCTACACCTTC
TRBJ2-3 NA NA TRBV10-2 CASSEPFSVTDTQYF TGCGCCAGCAGTGAACCCTTCTCGGTCACAGATACGCAGTATTTT
TRBJ2-7 NA NA TRBV30 CAWSEAGAYEQYF TGTGCCTGGAGTGAGGCAGGAGCTTACGAGCAGTACTTC
TRBJ2-3 NA TRBD2 TRBV4-1 CASSQERRGGTDTQYF TGCGCCAGCAGCCAAGAGCGGCGGGGGGGCACAGATACGCAGTATTTT
TRBJ1-5 NA NA TRBV6-2/TRBV6-3 CASSYVEGRGNQPQHF TGTGCCAGCAGTTACGTGGAGGGAAGGGGCAATCAGCCCCAGCATTTT
TRBJ1-1 many TRBD1 TRBV4-3 CASSQEPQGLTEAFF TGCGCCAGCAGCCAAGAGCCACAGGGGCTTACTGAAGCTTTCTTT
TRBJ1-1 many NA TRBV7-8 CASSSTGLAGEEAFF TGTGCCAGCAGCTCAACGGGGTTGGCAGGGGAAGAAGCTTTCTTT
TRBJ2-4 few TRBD1 TRBV6-2/TRBV6-3 CASSYPGQGASVQYF TGTGCCAGCAGTTACCCCGGACAGGGGGCGTCTGTTCAGTACTTC
TRBJ2-7 many TRBD2 TRBV6-2/TRBV6-3 CASSSRRTSGGPYSYEQYF TGTGCCAGCAGTTCCCGCAGGACTAGCGGGGGGCCATACTCCTACGAGCAGTACTTC
TRBJ1-2 few NA TRBV9 CASSVVADPRYGYTF TGTGCCAGCAGCGTAGTGGCCGACCCCAGGTATGGCTACACCTTC
TRBJ1-2 NA TRBD1 TRBV7-6 CASRPSLQGARDGYTF TGTGCCAGCAGGCCCTCATTACAGGGGGCGAGGGATGGCTACACCTTC
TRBJ1-6 few NA TRBV28 CASSFVPMGTTGNSPLHF TGTGCCAGCAGTTTTGTCCCGATGGGGACAACGGGAAATTCACCCCTCCACTTT
TRBJ2-7 few NA TRBV6-6 CASSYSSGTYEQYF TGTGCCAGCAGTTACTCTAGCGGAACCTACGAGCAGTACTTC
TRBJ2-1 few NA TRBV10-3 CAIVSGNEQFF TGTGCCATCGTCTCAGGTAATGAGCAGTTCTTC
TRBJ1-4 NA TRBD1 TRBV7-9 CASSSQGTDGEKLFF TGTGCCAGCAGTTCACAGGGGACAGATGGTGAAAAACTGTTTTTT
TRBJ2-3 few NA TRBV7-9 CASSFLSGLADTQYF TGTGCCAGCAGCTTCCTTAGCGGACTGGCAGATACGCAGTATTTT
TRBJ1-5 many NA TRBV7-2 CASSLNSNQPQHF TGTGCCAGCAGCTTAAATAGCAATCAGCCCCAGCATTTT
TRBJ1-2 NA NA TRBV6-1 CASSPPPHPGAANYGYTF TGTGCCAGCAGCCCCCCTCCCCACCCGGGCGCTGCTAACTATGGCTACACCTTC
TRBJ1-2 few NA TRBV7-2 CASSPRPGVMYYGYTF TGTGCCAGCAGCCCGAGACCGGGGGTAATGTACTATGGCTACACCTTC
TRBJ1-5 NA NA TRBV12-3/TRBV12-4 CASSLANWNQPQHF TGTGCCAGCAGTTTAGCAAATTGGAATCAGCCCCAGCATTTT
TRBJ1-2 NA NA TRBV7-9 CASSPRGGEGYTF TGTGCCAGCAGCCCTCGGGGCGGGGAAGGCTACACCTTC